This T cell receptor (beta chain) originates from a study of early T cells in non-severe SARS-CoV-2 infection (dated by TCRdb to 2020 to 2022). Background on the whole study: Because TCR sequencing relied on bulk RNA taken from unsorted whole blood, pairing of alpha and beta chains was not possible.

Set within a cohort of healthcare workers in London, UK, this nested case-control study involved weekly PCR testing of nasopharyngeal swabs along with blood sampling. Healthcare workers were recruited between 23 and 31 March 2020, during the week of the UK lockdown, and were followed weekly for up to roughly 15 weeks. Of note for this clonotype: This receptor's antigen is unknown. One base away there is no much larger clone; base qualities are not given.

V is pruned by 5 bases and J by 7 bases, leaving 9 bases of the junction without a gene match. The CDR3 has 14 amino acids, counting the end cysteine and phenylalanine. Of all the DNA, just the CDR3 is kept, 42 bases in frame from base 1. CDR1 and CDR2 are read off the germline V gene (reference sequence) as SGHAT and FQDESV. Beyond this particular receptor, the publication reports: Matching against VDJdb was skewed toward anti-spike CD8 responses, likely underestimated virus-specific expansions, and missed private and CD4 specificities.

The library was prepared using 5' RACE. Instrument used: NextSeq 500. Unique molecular identifiers were attached to individual cDNA molecules in the TCR library protocol so that sequencing error and PCR bias could be corrected. Both TCR alpha and beta chains were sequenced, and tight co-correlation was observed between alpha and beta sequence abundances in each sample. As for the authors' bioinformatics: V gene, J gene and CDR3 annotation of TCR sequences was performed with Decombinator V4. Expanded TCRs were defined as changing significantly between any two time points under a Poisson model with p below 0.0001. Abundances of TCRs were expressed as counts per million after normalisation to the total number of TCRs sequenced in each sample. TRAV1-2 paired with TRAJ12, TRAJ20 or TRAJ33 defined MAIT TCRs, while TRAV10 paired with TRAJ18 defined iNKT TCRs. VDJdb, accessed 1 November 2021, was searched for CMV, EBV and SARS-CoV-2 annotated TCRs, with TCRs annotated for multiple antigens excluded. The raw public data were reprocessed by TCRdb itself: fastp quality trimming at Q25, MiXCR clonotype calling, in-frame beta chains only. Identical CDR3 protein sequences are pooled into one entry, listed with their most common genes and DNA. Clone size and V and J calls follow TCRdb, not the original study. For this sample there are 75,000 or so distinct CDR3 sequences; around 10% appear just once. The ten largest clones capture 5.5% to 6% of the sample.

The rearranged segments are TRBV11-1 and TRBJ2-5; a stretch of 8 junction bases matches TRBD1. The TCR sequence derives from an adult who was a healthcare worker with PCR-confirmed SARS-CoV-2 infection or an uninfected control (not recorded which). This sample comprised whole blood, obtained at baseline. The DNA reads TGTGCCAGCAGCCGACCCCTGACAGGGGCGACCCAGTACTTC. It specifies CASSRPLTGATQYF.